This T cell receptor (beta chain) came from a study of blood T cell repertoires in COVID-19. Study summary: Samples came from the United States, Italy and Spain, spanning acute and convalescent COVID-19. Sources were T cells, B-cell-depleted T cells, or PBMCs; the material itself was cDNA or gDNA.

Deletions cut 6 bases from V and 4 bases from J, with 13 bases between. Germline values: CDR1 LNHDA, CDR2 SQIVND (reference sequence). This CDR3 spans 14 amino acids. Notes on this clone: This CDR3 is also generated by other DNA sequences in the sample.

Only in-frame clones appear in the TCRdb table, and some are missing; sequencing was by immunoSEQ multiplex PCR. The table has roughly 340,000 clones, roughly 89% seen once. The chain employs TRBV19 and TRBJ1-5, with a tentative D call TRBD1 (5 bases). Sequencing was carried out using peripheral blood. This clonotype originated in a woman between 18 and 29 years old who had recovered from COVID-19. CDR3 in amino acids: CASRGRGGNQPQHF. DNA for the CDR3: TGTGCCAGTAGGGGGAGGGGAGGGAATCAGCCCCAGCATTTT.